One T cell receptor (beta chain) is described in this entry. While infection was still active, Seattle patients were enrolled and then followed longitudinally. The sample belongs to a study of blood T cell repertoires in COVID-19. In the study overall: From the United States, Italy and Spain came samples of acute and convalescent COVID-19. From T cells, B-cell-depleted T cells, or PBMCs came the material, which was cDNA or gDNA.

With 3 bases removed from V and 4 bases from J, the gap between germline ends came to 9 bases. Per the germline V gene, CDR1 is SGHAT and CDR2 is FQNNGV. The CDR3 runs 13 residues. In the original processing: Reference gene primers were amplified, and this amplification served to estimate nucleated cell counts. TCRdb's table, derived via immunoSEQ multiplex PCR, lists solely in-frame clones and lacks some. The V and J calls and clone size were taken over from that table, and D and trimming were inferred from the DNA. The sample yields fewer than 250,000 clones, 85% to 95% seen once. The chain recombines TRBV11-2 with TRBJ1-1; D gene ambiguous. The sequenced sample was peripheral blood. The clonotype comes from a man aged 30 to 39 with COVID-19, enrolled during active disease. The CDR3 DNA follows: TGTGCCAGCAGCTTTCTGGCGGGCACTGAAGCTTTCTTT. The encoded protein is CASSFLAGTEAFF.